This paragraph covers one TCR beta chain sequence. This record comes from a study of blood T cells in healthy people across ages. Germline CDR1 reads MDHEN; CDR2 reads SYDVKM. V was shortened by 4 bases and J by 4 bases, with 8 bases between the two germline ends. The CDR3 loop spans 13 amino acids. Next came a second PCR, run for about 7 to 12 cycles, which used a sample-barcoded 5' primer along with a J-beta primer mix. MiXCR, applied by TCRdb to the 5' RACE reads, yields one record per CDR3 protein. The sample lists over 500,000 distinct CDR3 sequences, approximately 52% seen once, with about 14% in the top ten.

The TCR sequence derives from an elderly woman in good health. The genes are TRBV28 and TRBJ1-5; D is unresolved. What was sequenced was blood. CDR3 sequence (DNA): TGTGCCAGCAGTTGCGGCGAGAATCAGCCCCAGCATTTT. Translated: CASSCGENQPQHF.